This T cell receptor (beta chain) was recorded in a study of cytomegalovirus exposure and HLA in healthy donors. Notes on the study in general: For most TCR sequences rarity was the rule, although some public TCRs occurred in many donors. In a later analysis, at a false discovery rate of 0.05, over 15,000 TCR beta sequences were associated with HLA alleles.

In regard to this clone: The antigen is unknown.

Germline V gene lookup returns CDR1 SGHRS and CDR2 YFSETQ. After removal of 5 bases from V and 3 bases from J, the junction contained 18 bases not matched to a gene. The CDR3 spans 20 residues. 13 Jbeta primers and 60 Vbeta primers were used for the PCR. Here immunoSEQ multiplex PCR was the method, and the copy in TCRdb shows in-frame clones only, minus some. In all, the sample yields some 130,000 clones. This TCR derives from a woman aged 40 to 55 in good health and CMV-seropositive. This rearrangement joins TRBV5-1 to TRBJ2-4; TRBD2 agrees at 12 bases. The specimen was PBMCs. CDR3 bases: TGCGCCAGCAGGCCAGACCCCGGACTAGCGGGATCCAAAAGCAAAAACATTCAGTACTTC. Amino acids: CASRPDPGLAGSKSKNIQYF.